One T cell receptor (beta chain) is described in this entry. Its antigen is undetermined. Template-switch reactions added UMIs with a 6-nucleotide sample barcode. Following a re-call of the 5' RACE reads, TCRdb has one entry per CDR3 protein and lacks DNA. This listing includes fewer than 400,000 distinct CDR3 sequences. This entry is derived from a study of monozygotic twins with inflammatory bowel disease. The study, taken as a whole, reports: There was no support for any single strong signal or clonotype associated with IBD.

The germline CDR1 and CDR2 sequences are MNHEY and SVGEGT. CDR3 length equals 12 residues. This receptor was identified in a human donor with ulcerative colitis or Crohn's disease, or a healthy co-twin of an affected twin (not recorded which). The sequencing input was blood. V usage is TRBV6-2 or TRBV6-3 and J usage is TRBJ1-2. This CDR3 is CASRQANYGYTF.